Following are 16 T cell receptor beta chains from one sample sequenced in a study of OX40 agonist ivuxolimab in advanced cancers. The table came from immunoSEQ multiplex PCR; TCRdb's copy has only in-frame clones and leaves some out. The repertoire consists of 92,000 or so clones, with more than 80% occurring once and the leading ten covering about 6%. The material sequenced was CD4+ or CD8+ T cells sorted from blood, taken in a trial of the OX40 agonist ivuxolimab. These receptors originate from an adult with an advanced solid tumor such as melanoma, head and neck, liver or kidney cancer.

The chain has TRBV18 and TRBJ1-4, with 8 nucleotides matching TRBD1. This CDR3 contains 14 residues. Unmatched junction bases numbered 9, after V lost 8 bases and J lost 7 bases. Germline V lookup: CDR1 KGHSH, CDR2 LQKENI. The CDR3 DNA sequence: TGTGCCAGCCGGCCTCCAGGGGGCCCTGAAAAACTGTTTTTT. This sequence encodes CASRPPGGPEKLFF. Variable domain in full (rest from reference TRBV18 and TRBJ1-4): NAGVMQNPRHLVRRRGQEARLRCSPMKGHSHVYWYRQLPEEGLKFMVYLQKENIIDESGMPKERFSAEFPKEGPSILRIQQVVRGDSAAYFCASRPPGGPEKLFFGSGTQLSVL.

This clone was observed a single time. The chain uses TRBV19 and TRBJ1-1; no firm D call. This CDR3 has 11 residues. The germline V gene has CDR1 LNHDA and CDR2 SQIVND (reference sequence). Trimming pared 11 bases from V and 1 base from J, leaving 8 bases between. The CDR3 DNA is TGTGCCGGACGGACGAACACTGAAGCTTTCTTT. Protein sequence: CAGRTNTEAFF.

This chain joins TRBV7-3 and TRBJ2-3, with D perhaps being TRBD1 or TRBD2 (5 bases each). The CDR3 extends over 14 amino acids. From germline, CDR1 is SGHTA and CDR2 FQGTGA. Trimming left V 2 bases short and J 1 base short, with 7 bases between. CDR3 sequence: CASSLVGGTDTQYF. CDR3 nucleotides: TGTGCCAGCAGCTTAGTGGGGGGCACAGATACGCAGTATTTT.

This clone was found once. The genes are TRBV29-1 and TRBJ2-7, with D hard to call. The V gene's germline CDR1 is SQVTM and CDR2 ANQGSEA. The V end was cut by 0 bases, the J end by 6 bases, with 6 bases between. CDR3 length: 11 amino acids. The CDR3 reads CSVEDGVEQYF. CDR3 DNA sequence: TGCAGCGTTGAAGATGGGGTCGAGCAGTACTTC.

V usage is TRBV19 and J usage is TRBJ2-7, with TRBD2 as a possible D gene (6 bases). V was cut by 6 bases and J by 6 bases, with 18 bases left in between. The V gene's germline CDR1 is LNHDA and CDR2 SQIVND (reference sequence). The CDR3 has 14 amino acids. This CDR3 reads CASRGTAPSFEQYF. DNA of the CDR3: TGTGCCAGTAGAGGGACTGCCCCGAGCTTCGAGCAGTACTTC.

This rearrangement joins TRBV11-2 to TRBJ2-7, with TRBD1 matching over 9 bases. CDR1 is SGHAT and CDR2 is FQNNGV in the germline V gene. Unmatched junction bases numbered 6, after V lost 6 bases and J lost 3 bases. The CDR3 has 14 residues. For the CDR3, the DNA is TGTGCCAGCAGGGGGGGGACAGGGAACTACGAGCAGTACTTC. It codes for CASRGGTGNYEQYF.

A few counts support this clone. J is TRBJ2-7 and V is TRBV7-2; 8 nucleotides match TRBD2. V was pared by 4 bases and J by 3 bases, with 5 bases of the junction left unmatched. CDR3 length: 14 amino acids. Germline values: CDR1 SGHTA, CDR2 FQGNSA. The CDR3 is CASSSGTSLYEQYF. CDR3 coding DNA: TGTGCCAGCAGCTCCGGGACTAGTCTCTACGAGCAGTACTTC.

The CDR3 sequence is CASRQGWTGGGQSSPLHF. The DNA for the CDR3 is TGTGCCAGCAGGCAGGGGTGGACAGGGGGCGGGCAGAGTTCACCCCTCCACTTT. The chain uses TRBV25-1 and TRBJ1-6, with 11 bases aligning to TRBD1. Germline loops: CDR1 MGHDK, CDR2 SYGVNS. Trimming at V came to 6 bases and at J to 9 bases, leaving 16 bases not matched to a gene. The CDR3 sequence is 18 residues long.

The V and J genes are TRBV19 and TRBJ1-2; D gene uncertain. Germline-derived CDR1 and CDR2 are LNHDA and SQIVND (reference sequence). CDR3 length: 12 residues. V dropped 10 bases and J dropped 0 bases, with 9 bases sitting between them. The CDR3, as DNA: TGTGCCACCAGTACTTCTAACTATGGCTACACCTTC. It codes for CATSTSNYGYTF.

This chain links TRBV5-6 with TRBJ1-4; the D is unclear. CDR1 is SGHDT and CDR2 is YYEEEE in the germline V gene. This CDR3 spans 14 amino acids. Trimming took 4 bases from V and 8 from J, leaving 15 bases between them. The CDR3 is CASSITEGREKLFF. The CDR3, as DNA: TGTGCCAGCAGCATCACAGAAGGGCGGGAAAAACTGTTTTTT.

Only a few counts were recorded for this clone. In DNA form, the CDR3 reads TGTGCCAGCAGTTACTCTGGCGGATCACCCTTGGGCTACACCTTC. Its translation is CASSYSGGSPLGYTF. The chain employs TRBV6-5 and TRBJ1-2; D gene unclear. V was cut by 0 bases and J by 8 bases, with 16 bases left in between. This CDR3 is built from 15 residues. CDR1 MNHEY and CDR2 SVGAGI come from the germline V gene.

The V call is TRBV6-7, the J call TRBJ1-2, with TRBD1 as a possible D gene (5 bases). TRBV6-7 is an ORF; its function is uncertain. The CDR3 runs 9 residues. CDR3 nucleotide sequence: TGTGATGGCGGGGGAGGCTACACCTTC. Residues: CDGGGGYTF.

The V and J genes are TRBV27 and TRBJ2-1; 11 bases are shared with TRBD2. The germline gives CDR1 MNHEY, CDR2 SMNVEV (reference sequence). J was trimmed by 9 bases and V by 5 bases; bases with no gene match: 12. The CDR3 has 16 residues. The CDR3 DNA reads as TGTGCCAGCAGTCCCTCGGGTAGCGGGAGGGCCCCTGAGCAGTTCTTC. It encodes CASSPSGSGRAPEQFF.

CDR3 nucleotide sequence: TGTGCCAGCAGACGGACAGGATCCTACGAGCAGTACTTC. It translates to CASRRTGSYEQYF. The rearrangement joins TRBV6-1 to TRBJ2-7, with 7 nucleotides matching TRBD1. V dropped 6 bases and J dropped 1; count of bases not matched to a gene: 3. This CDR3 has 13 amino acids. The V gene's germline CDR1 is MNHNS and CDR2 SASEGT.

The chain uses TRBV6-1 and TRBJ2-5; D gene ambiguous. V was pared by 4 bases and J by 7 bases, with 7 bases between. The germline V gene has CDR1 MNHNS and CDR2 SASEGT. The CDR3 is made up of 11 amino acids. CDR3 DNA sequence: TGTGCCAGCAGTGTGATAGGGACCCAGTACTTC. Amino acid sequence: CASSVIGTQYF.

The rearrangement joins TRBV7-2 to TRBJ1-6; D might be TRBD1 (6 bases). CDR3 length: 14 amino acids. V was pared by 8 bases and J by 7 bases, with 15 bases between. Germline values: CDR1 SGHTA, CDR2 FQGNSA. This CDR3 reads CASGEGGRNSPLHF. DNA for the CDR3: TGTGCCAGCGGCGAAGGGGGTCGCAATTCACCCCTCCACTTT. The full variable domain, completed using reference TRBV7-2 and TRBJ1-6, is GAGVSQSPSNKVTEKGKDVELRCDPISGHTALYWYRQSLGQGLEFLIYFQGNSAPDKSGLPSDRFSAERTGGSVSTLTIQRTQQEDSAVYLCASGEGGRNSPLHFGNGTRLTVT.